A single sample gave rise to the 2 T cell receptor beta chains below, sequenced in a study of T cells in Graves' hyperthyroidism and ophthalmopathy. Amplification of TCR beta CDR3 regions used RNA as the template. The HTBI primer set was used in a first-round RT-PCR of the TCR CDR3. TCRdb independently ran MiXCR on the multiplex PCR reads; one entry per CDR3 protein. Counted here are under 700,000 distinct CDR3 sequences, about 45% occurring once; the ten biggest clones make up roughly 8.2%. The specimen sequenced was peripheral blood or thyroid tissue (not recorded which). The receptors shown here come from a woman aged 18-35 years with Graves' hyperthyroidism.

The chain employs TRBV29-1 and TRBJ1-2, with 7 bases aligning to TRBD1. The CDR3 runs 14 residues. Germline CDR1 SQVTM, CDR2 ANQGSEA. Trimming removed 1 base from V and 2 bases from J; junction bases left unmatched: 4. DNA of the CDR3: TGCAGCGTTGAAGGCGGGACAGAAAACTATGGCTACACCTTC. It codes for CSVEGGTENYGYTF.

This clonotype has only a few counts. V and J are TRBV2 and TRBJ2-2, with 7 nucleotides matching TRBD2. Germline-derived CDR1 and CDR2 are SNHLY and FYNNEI. J gave up 5 bases and V 8 bases, and 2 bases lay outside the gene matches. The CDR3 runs to 12 residues. DNA of the CDR3: TGTGCCAGCCTGGGGGGGACCGGGGAGCTGTTTTTT. Its translation is CASLGGTGELFF.